Described below is a single T cell receptor beta chain sequence and its context. Its antigen is still unknown. This record comes from a study of shared clonotypes between healthy human individuals. Study findings and constraints: Naive CD4 clonotypes were shared across a few donors at roughly 5.3%. Naive subsets typically showed greater estimated richness than memory subsets.

The germline V gene has CDR1 MDHEN and CDR2 SYDVKM. CDR3 length: 14 residues. V was pared by 5 bases and J by 3 bases, with 7 bases of the junction left unmatched. For sorted subsets, approximately 180 ng DNA per replicate equaled 33,000 or so T cell genomes. TCRdb's copy holds only in-frame clones and misses some; the assay was immunoSEQ multiplex PCR. In the table there are about 2.1 million clones, 90% to 95% of which are singletons. CD8 cells classed as naive were CD45RO-negative and positively selected for CCR7, excluding terminally differentiated effector memory CD45RA+ cells. The chain links TRBV28 to TRBJ2-7, with 7 nucleotides matching TRBD2. The sequence derives from a man younger than 30 in good health. Some clones in this sample may be carry-over from other donors' samples. The sample taken for sequencing was naive CD8+ T cells from PBMCs. The CDR3 protein is CASSGPGLGYEQYF. For the CDR3, the DNA is TGTGCCAGCAGTGGCCCCGGACTAGGCTACGAGCAGTACTTC.